Below, one T cell receptor (beta chain) is given with its context. The antigen remains undetermined. The V gene lost 0 bases and the J gene lost 4 bases, with 12 bases spanning the gap. CDR1 and CDR2 from the germline V gene are LGHDT and YNNKEL (reference sequence). The CDR3 loop spans 15 amino acids. This specimen comes from a study of T cell responses to AZD1222 COVID-19 vaccine. Clones were sequenced by immunoSEQ multiplex PCR, and TCRdb holds only the in-frame ones, with some missing. Here the sample spans about 120,000 clones, approximately 87% being singletons. Overall study findings and caveats: Among the donors, most were white British and more were female, and clonal diversity was possibly underestimated. Spike-specific TCRs gained breadth and depth after people received two AZD1222 doses. Spike regions recognized by vaccine-associated CD4 TCRs spanned the protein, led by 160-218 and 743-854.

The sample consisted of peripheral blood, taken on day 0 of AZD1222 vaccination. The TCR was taken from an adult in good health. This sequence joins TRBV3-1 (or the pseudogene TRBV3-2) and TRBJ1-2; maybe TRBD1 (6 bases). Written as DNA, the CDR3 is TGTGCCAGCAGCCAAGACACAGGGACTACCTATGGCTACACCTTC. Amino acids: CASSQDTGTTYGYTF.